This entry lists 12 T cell receptor beta chains sequenced from one sample in a study of T cell clonality in common variable immunodeficiency. Study-wide points: Fewer deletions and N-nucleotide insertions were reportedly seen in common variable immunodeficiency TCR beta sequences.

Here immunoSEQ multiplex PCR was the method, and the copy in TCRdb shows in-frame clones only, minus some. The repertoire consists of fewer than 25,000 clones, none detected only once. Antigens of these TCRs are unknown. Sequencing input: peripheral blood mononuclear cells. These receptors originate from a human donor with common variable immunodeficiency.

This clone was seen only a few times. The read halts 3 residues ahead of the CDR3 end, with the missing end drawn from the germline J gene. This sequence joins TRBV7-2 and TRBJ2-3; D gene uncertain. Germline lookup yields CDR1 SGHTA and CDR2 FQGNSA. The CDR3 is 11 residues long. Trimming left V 5 bases short and J 4 bases short, with 4 bases between. CDR3 loop: CASSRSDTQYF. The CDR3 bases that were read are TGTGCCAGCAGCCGTTCAGATACG.

This clone appeared many times. The sequenced fragment ends 3 residues before the CDR3 boundary, so the rest is inferred from the germline J gene. The V call is TRBV7-3, the J call TRBJ2-1; 11 bases map to TRBD2. The CDR3 is made up of 16 amino acids. CDR1 SGHTA and CDR2 FQGTGA come from the germline V gene. The junction had 5 bases not matched to a gene; V was cut back by 5 bases and J by 2 bases. Here the CDR3 reads CASSLLAGGTYNEQFF. CDR3 DNA, as far as it was read: TGTGCCAGCAGCCTTCTAGCGGGGGGAACCTACAATGAG.

This clone was seen more than once but under ten times. The CDR3 is cut off 3 residues early in the read; its end comes from the germline J gene. The chain uses TRBV7-9 and TRBJ1-5; D possibly corresponds to TRBD1 (5 bases). V was cut by 5 bases and J by 5 bases, with 13 bases left in between. This CDR3 region has 14 residues. CDR1 and CDR2 from the germline V gene are SEHNR and FQNEAQ (reference sequence). CDR3 bases read: TGTGCCAGCAGCGAATCAGACAGTTATCAGCCC. It translates to CASSESDSYQP. The whole CDR3 reads CASSESDSYQPQHF.

A few counts support this clone. The read terminates 3 residues before the CDR3 end, so the remaining end is supplied by the germline J gene. V is TRBV6-2 or TRBV6-3 and J is TRBJ1-2, with 8 nucleotides matching TRBD1. Germline V gene lookup returns CDR1 MNHEY and CDR2 SVGEGT. CDR3 size: 14 residues. The junction had 9 bases not matched to a gene; V was cut back by 8 bases and J by 4 bases. The CDR3 DNA, read in part, is TGTGCCAGCGCCCCGGGACAGGCATTCTATGGC. Amino acid sequence: CASAPGQAFYG. The full-length CDR3 reads as CASAPGQAFYGYTF.

This clone was counted only a few times. The read falls 3 residues short of the CDR3 end, and the missing part is taken from the germline J gene. The rearrangement joins TRBV30 to TRBJ1-2; D is perhaps TRBD1 (6 bases). The CDR3 spans 14 residues. The germline V gene has CDR1 GTSNPN and CDR2 SVGIG (reference sequence). V gave up 3 bases and J gave up 3 bases, with 14 bases separating them. Incomplete CDR3 DNA: TGTGCCTGGAGCCCACAGGGCGGGTACTATGGC. Its protein product is CAWSPQGGYYG. In full, the CDR3 is CAWSPQGGYYGYTF.

This clone was seen many times. Read sequence stops 3 residues before the CDR3 end, and the germline J gene provides the missing end. This chain links TRBV10-3 with TRBJ2-4, with D tentatively TRBD2 (6 bases). The CDR3 contains 14 residues. Germline V gene sequence: CDR1 ENHRY, CDR2 SYGVKD. V was cut by 4 bases and J by 6 bases, with 13 bases left in between. The DNA read from the CDR3 is TGTGCCATCAGTGGAGGAGGGGCGGTAAACATT. As protein: CAISGGGAVNI. The full-length CDR3 reads as CAISGGGAVNIQYF.

As regards this clone: The read terminates 3 residues ahead of where the CDR3 ends, so the germline J gene completes it. The chain recombines TRBV18 with TRBJ1-2; the D is unclear. Germline CDR1 reads KGHSH; CDR2 reads LQKENI. This CDR3 is built from 12 residues. Deletions cut 5 bases from V and 3 bases from J, with 7 bases between. The DNA read from the CDR3 is TGTGCCAGCTCAGAGGGCTACTATGGC. It yields the protein CASSEGYYG. The whole CDR3 protein is CASSEGYYGYTF. Full variable domain (outside the CDR3, taken from reference TRBV18 and TRBJ1-2): NAGVMQNPRHLVRRRGQEARLRCSPMKGHSHVYWYRQLPEEGLKFMVYLQKENIIDESGMPKERFSAEFPKEGPSILRIQQVVRGDSAAYFCASSEGYYGYTFGSGTRLTVV.

Remarks on this clone: The CDR3 is cut off 3 residues early in the read; its end comes from the germline J gene. The rearrangement uses TRBV6-2 or TRBV6-3 and TRBJ2-7; TRBD2 aligns across 8 bases. The V and J ends lost 1 base and 2 bases, in that order; junction bases with no gene match: 4. CDR3 size: 15 residues. Germline V gene sequence: CDR1 MNHEY, CDR2 SVGEGT. The CDR3 protein is CASSYWAGGPYEQYF. The CDR3 bases that were read are TGTGCCAGCAGTTACTGGGCGGGAGGCCCCTACGAG.

This clone was observed many times. The sequence runs out 3 residues before the end of the CDR3; the remainder is reconstructed from the germline J gene. V gene TRBV28 combines with J gene TRBJ2-5, with 12 positions matching TRBD2. Germline lookup yields CDR1 MDHEN and CDR2 SYDVKM. The V segment lost 3 bases and the J segment 3 bases; nucleotides outside the gene matches: 11. The CDR3 contains 18 residues. CDR3 loop: CASSFLASGRVGEETQYF. Incomplete CDR3 DNA: TGTGCCAGCAGTTTTCTGGCTAGCGGGAGGGTTGGGGAAGAGACC.

This clone came up many times. The CDR3 reads CASTLVYEQYF. CDR3 DNA, as far as it was read: TGTGCCAGCACGCTAGTTTACGAG. V usage is TRBV2 and J usage is TRBJ2-7; D gene unclear. The CDR3 is cut off 3 residues early in the read; its end comes from the germline J gene. Germline assignment: CDR1 SNHLY and CDR2 FYNNEI. The CDR3 has 11 residues. With 7 bases removed from V and 4 bases from J, the gap between germline ends came to 8 bases.

This clone was recorded a few times. The CDR3 end is not reached by the read, which stops 3 residues before it; the germline J gene fills it in. The same CDR3 arises from other DNA sequences in this sample as well. V gene TRBV7-2 combines with J gene TRBJ1-2, with TRBD1 matching over 7 bases. The junction had 6 bases not matched to a gene; V was cut back by 3 bases and J by 2 bases. Germline-derived CDR1 and CDR2 are SGHTA and FQGNSA. The CDR3 loop spans 15 amino acids. CDR3 DNA (partial): TGTGCCAGCAGCTTCCAACAGGGGCCAAACTATGGC. It translates to CASSFQQGPNYG. The whole CDR3 region reads CASSFQQGPNYGYTF.

This clone appeared many times. Read sequence stops 3 residues before the CDR3 end, and the germline J gene provides the missing end. The V and J genes are TRBV18 and TRBJ1-1; weak D call: TRBD1 (5 bases). The V gene lost 3 bases and the J gene lost 0 bases, with 11 bases spanning the gap. CDR3 length: 15 amino acids. Germline CDR1 reads KGHSH; CDR2 reads LQKENI. The CDR3 sequence: CASSPPGDLNTEAFF. CDR3 bases read: TGTGCCAGCTCACCGCCGGGGGATCTGAACACTGAA.